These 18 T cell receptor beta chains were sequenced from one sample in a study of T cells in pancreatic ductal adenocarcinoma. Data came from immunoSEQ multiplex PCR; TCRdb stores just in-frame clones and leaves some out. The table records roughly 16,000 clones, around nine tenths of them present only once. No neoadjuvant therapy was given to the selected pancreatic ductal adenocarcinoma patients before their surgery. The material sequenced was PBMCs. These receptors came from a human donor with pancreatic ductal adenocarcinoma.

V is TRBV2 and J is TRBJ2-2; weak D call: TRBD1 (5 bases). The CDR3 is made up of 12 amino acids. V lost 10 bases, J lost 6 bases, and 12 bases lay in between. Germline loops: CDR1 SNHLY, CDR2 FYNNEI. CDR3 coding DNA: TGTGCCACCTCAGACAGTCCCGGGGAGCTGTTTTTT. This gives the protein CATSDSPGELFF. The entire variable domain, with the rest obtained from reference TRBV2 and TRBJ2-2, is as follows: EPEVTQTPSHQVTQMGQEVILRCVPISNHLYFYWYRQILGQKVEFLVSFYNNEISEKSEIFDDQFSVERPDGSNFTLKIRSTKLEDSAMYFCATSDSPGELFFGEGSRLTVL.

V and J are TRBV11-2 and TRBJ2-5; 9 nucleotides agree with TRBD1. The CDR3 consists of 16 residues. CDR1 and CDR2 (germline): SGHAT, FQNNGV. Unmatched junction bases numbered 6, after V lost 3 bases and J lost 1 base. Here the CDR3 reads CASSLGQGTFQETQYF. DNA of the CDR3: TGTGCCAGCAGCTTGGGACAGGGTACCTTCCAAGAGACCCAGTACTTC. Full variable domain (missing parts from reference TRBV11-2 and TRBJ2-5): EAGVAQSPRYKIIEKRQSVAFWCNPISGHATLYWYQQILGQGPKLLIQFQNNGVVDDSQLPKDRFSAERLKGVDSTLKIQPAKLEDSAVYLCASSLGQGTFQETQYFGPGTRLLVL.

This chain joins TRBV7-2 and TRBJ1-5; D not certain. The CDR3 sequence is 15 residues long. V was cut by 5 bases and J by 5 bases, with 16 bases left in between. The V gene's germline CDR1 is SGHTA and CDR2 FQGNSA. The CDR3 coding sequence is TGTGCCAGCAGCCCGTCGTATGCCAACTATCAGCCCCAGCATTTT. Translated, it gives CASSPSYANYQPQHF.

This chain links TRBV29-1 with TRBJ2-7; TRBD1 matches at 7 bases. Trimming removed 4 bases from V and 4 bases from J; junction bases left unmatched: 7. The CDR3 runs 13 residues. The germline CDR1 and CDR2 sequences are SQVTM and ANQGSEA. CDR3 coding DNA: TGCAGCGTTGTCAGGGGGAACACGTACGAGCAGTACTTC. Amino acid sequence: CSVVRGNTYEQYF.

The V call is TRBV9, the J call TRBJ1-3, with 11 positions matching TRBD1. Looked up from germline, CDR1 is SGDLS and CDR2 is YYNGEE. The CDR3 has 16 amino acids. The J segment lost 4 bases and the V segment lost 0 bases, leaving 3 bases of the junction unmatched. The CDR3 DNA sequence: TGTGCCAGCAGCGTAGCCGGACAGGGGGCGGGAAACACCATATATTTT. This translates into CASSVAGQGAGNTIYF.

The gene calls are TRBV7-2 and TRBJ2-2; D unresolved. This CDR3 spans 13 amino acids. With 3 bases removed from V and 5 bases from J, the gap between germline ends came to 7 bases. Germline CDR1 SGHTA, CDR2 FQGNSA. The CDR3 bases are TGTGCCAGCAGCTTCACGACAACCGGGGAGCTGTTTTTT. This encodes CASSFTTTGELFF.

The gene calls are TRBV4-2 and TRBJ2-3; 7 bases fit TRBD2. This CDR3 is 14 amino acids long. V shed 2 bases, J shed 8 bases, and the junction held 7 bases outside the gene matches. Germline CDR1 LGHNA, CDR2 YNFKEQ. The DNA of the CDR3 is TGTGCCAGCAGCCAACAGTTAAGCGGGGCTACGCAGTATTTT. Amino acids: CASSQQLSGATQYF.

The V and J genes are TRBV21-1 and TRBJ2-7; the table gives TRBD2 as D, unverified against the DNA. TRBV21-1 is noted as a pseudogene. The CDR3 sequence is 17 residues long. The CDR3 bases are TGTGCCAGCATGTTAGCCCAGAATAATTCCCCTGCTTTCGAGCAGTACTTC. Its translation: CASMLAQNNSPAFEQYF.

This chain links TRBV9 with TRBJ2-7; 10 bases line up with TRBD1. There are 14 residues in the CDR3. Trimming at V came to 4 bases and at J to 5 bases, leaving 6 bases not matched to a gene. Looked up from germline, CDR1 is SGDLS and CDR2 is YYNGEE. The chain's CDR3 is CASSPQGQGDEQYF. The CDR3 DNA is TGTGCCAGCAGCCCCCAAGGACAGGGGGACGAGCAGTACTTC.

The CDR3 DNA follows: TGTGCCAGCAGTGAATATAGAGGCAATGAGCAGTTCTTC. As protein: CASSEYRGNEQFF. V gene TRBV25-1 combines with J gene TRBJ2-1; D remains unclear. This CDR3 spans 13 amino acids. CDR1 MGHDK and CDR2 SYGVNS come from the germline V gene. V was cut by 0 bases and J by 6 bases, with 6 bases left in between.

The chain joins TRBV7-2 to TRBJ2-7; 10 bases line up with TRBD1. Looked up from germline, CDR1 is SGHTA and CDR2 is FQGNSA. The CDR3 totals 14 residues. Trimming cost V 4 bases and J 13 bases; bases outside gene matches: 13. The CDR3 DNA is TGTGCCAGCAGCTGGGGACCTCGGACAGGGGGTGTTTACTTC. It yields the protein CASSWGPRTGGVYF. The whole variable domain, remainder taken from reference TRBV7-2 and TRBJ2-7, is GAGVSQSPSNKVTEKGKDVELRCDPISGHTALYWYRQSLGQGLEFLIYFQGNSAPDKSGLPSDRFSAERTGGSVSTLTIQRTQQEDSAVYLCASSWGPRTGGVYFGPGTRLTVT.

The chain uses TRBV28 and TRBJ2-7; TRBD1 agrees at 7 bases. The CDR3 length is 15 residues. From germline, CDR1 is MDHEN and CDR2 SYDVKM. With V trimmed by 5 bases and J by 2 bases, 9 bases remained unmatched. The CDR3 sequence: CASSPSRGQTYEQYF. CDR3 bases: TGTGCCAGCAGTCCCTCCAGGGGACAGACCTACGAGCAGTACTTC.

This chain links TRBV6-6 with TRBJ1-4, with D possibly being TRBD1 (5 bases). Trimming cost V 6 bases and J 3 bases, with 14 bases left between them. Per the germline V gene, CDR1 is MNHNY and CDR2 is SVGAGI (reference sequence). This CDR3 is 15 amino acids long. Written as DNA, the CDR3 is TGTGCCAGCAGCTCTACAGGTCGGCCTAATGAAAAACTGTTTTTT. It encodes CASSSTGRPNEKLFF.

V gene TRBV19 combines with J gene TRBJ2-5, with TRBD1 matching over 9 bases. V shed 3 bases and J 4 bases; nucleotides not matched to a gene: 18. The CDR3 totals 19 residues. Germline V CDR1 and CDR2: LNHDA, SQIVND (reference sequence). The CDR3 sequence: CASSIDVGTGIEARETQYF. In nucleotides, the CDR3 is TGTGCCAGTAGTATCGATGTCGGGACAGGGATAGAGGCGCGAGAGACCCAGTACTTC.

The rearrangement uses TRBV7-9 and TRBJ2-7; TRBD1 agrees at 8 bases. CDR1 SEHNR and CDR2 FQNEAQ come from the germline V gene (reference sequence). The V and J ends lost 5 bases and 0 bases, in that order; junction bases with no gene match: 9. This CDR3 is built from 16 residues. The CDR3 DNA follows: TGTGCCAGCAGCCAAGAATCGGGACAGGTCTCCTACGAGCAGTACTTC. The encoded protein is CASSQESGQVSYEQYF. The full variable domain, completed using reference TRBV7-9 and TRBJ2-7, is DTGVSQNPRHKITKRGQNVTFRCDPISEHNRLYWYRQTLGQGPEFLTYFQNEAQLEKSRLLSDRFSAERPKGSFSTLEIQRTEQGDSAMYLCASSQESGQVSYEQYFGPGTRLTVT.

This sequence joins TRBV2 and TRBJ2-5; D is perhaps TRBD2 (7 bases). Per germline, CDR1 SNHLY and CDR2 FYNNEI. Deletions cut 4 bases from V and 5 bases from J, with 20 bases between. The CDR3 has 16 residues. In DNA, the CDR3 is TGTGCCAGCAGTGGTATTTGGGGGGGGCTCCGGGAGACCCAGTACTTC. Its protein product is CASSGIWGGLRETQYF. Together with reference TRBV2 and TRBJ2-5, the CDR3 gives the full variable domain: EPEVTQTPSHQVTQMGQEVILRCVPISNHLYFYWYRQILGQKVEFLVSFYNNEISEKSEIFDDQFSVERPDGSNFTLKIRSTKLEDSAMYFCASSGIWGGLRETQYFGPGTRLLVL.

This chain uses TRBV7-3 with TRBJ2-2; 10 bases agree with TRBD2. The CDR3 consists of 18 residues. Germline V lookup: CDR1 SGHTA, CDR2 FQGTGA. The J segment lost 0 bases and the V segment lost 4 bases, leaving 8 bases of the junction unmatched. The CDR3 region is CASSSALAGASNTGELFF. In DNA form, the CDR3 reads TGTGCCAGCAGCTCTGCTCTAGCGGGGGCCTCGAACACCGGGGAGCTGTTTTTT.

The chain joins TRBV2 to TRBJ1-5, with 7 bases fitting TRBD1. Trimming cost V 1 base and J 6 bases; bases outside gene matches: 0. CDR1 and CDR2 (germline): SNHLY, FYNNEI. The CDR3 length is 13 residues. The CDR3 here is CASSEEGAQPQHF. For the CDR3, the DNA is TGTGCCAGCAGTGAAGAGGGGGCTCAGCCCCAGCATTTT.